The clone carrying this TCR beta chain was found a few times. Its specificity is unknown. The genomic DNA of each subset was split evenly across several immunoSEQ plates. Methods used by the authors: ImmunoSEQ output held junction-only sequences without quality scores, so filtering differed. Libraries were prepared by immunoSEQ multiplex PCR; TCRdb keeps only in-frame clonotypes and omits some of them. Clonal size and the V and J genes are those of that table, whereas D and trimming came from the DNA. The data show some 790,000 clones, roughly 72% seen once. This sample is part of a study of shared clonotypes between healthy human individuals. General study results and limits: A handful of donors showed sharing of approximately 5% of naive CD4 clonotypes.

Trimming stripped 7 bases from V and 4 bases from J, with 22 bases between. Per germline, CDR1 MDHEN and CDR2 SYDVKM. The CDR3 is 16 amino acids. Naive CD4+ cells were CD45RA-selected; the remaining cells were memory. The chain links TRBV28 to TRBJ1-1; D uncertain. Sequenced material: memory CD4+ T cells sorted from blood. The sample's subset: CD45RA-negative fraction. The sequence came from a woman aged 25 to 39 in good health. The DNA of the CDR3 is TGTGCCAGCACCCCCCGCGGGAGAACCGGGGTCACTGAAGCTTTCTTT. It specifies CASTPRGRTGVTEAFF.